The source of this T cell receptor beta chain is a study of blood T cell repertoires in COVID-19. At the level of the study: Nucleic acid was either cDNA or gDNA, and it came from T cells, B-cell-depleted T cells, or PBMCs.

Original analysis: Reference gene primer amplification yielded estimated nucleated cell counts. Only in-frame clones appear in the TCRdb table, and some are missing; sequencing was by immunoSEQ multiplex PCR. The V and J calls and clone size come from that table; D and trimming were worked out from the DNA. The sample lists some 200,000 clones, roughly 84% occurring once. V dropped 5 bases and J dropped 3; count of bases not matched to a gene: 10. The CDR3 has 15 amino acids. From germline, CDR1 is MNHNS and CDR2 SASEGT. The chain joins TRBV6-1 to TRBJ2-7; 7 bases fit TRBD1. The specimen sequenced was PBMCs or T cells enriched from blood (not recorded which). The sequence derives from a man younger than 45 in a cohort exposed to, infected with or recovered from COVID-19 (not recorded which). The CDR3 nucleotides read TGTGCCAGCAGTAAATACCGGGACAGAGACTACGAGCAGTACTTC. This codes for CASSKYRDRDYEQYF.